These T cell receptor beta chains were read from a single sample in a study of T cell responses to AZD1222 COVID-19 vaccine. TCRdb keeps only in-frame clones here, not all; method: immunoSEQ multiplex PCR. Here the sample spans 100,000 or so clones, about 90% being singletons. The sample here was peripheral blood, taken 28 days after the second AZD1222 dose. The receptor source for this set is an adult who received the AZD1222 COVID-19 vaccine. The CDR3 runs from the conserved cysteine through the conserved F or W. The D gene is left open where the match is weak. The size entry is marked missing in some rows and otherwise reads once, few, many or a size class.

clone size,J gene,D gene,V gene,CDR3 protein,CDR3 DNA
.,TRBJ1-2,.,TRBV18,CASSPFEDGYGYTF,TGTGCCAGCTCACCCTTTGAGGACGGATATGGCTACACCTTC
.,TRBJ2-7,.,TRBV28,CAIREQGPYEQYF,TGTGCCATCCGCGAGCAGGGTCCCTACGAGCAGTACTTC
.,TRBJ1-1,.,TRBV27,CASSSPLRGLRTEAFF,TGTGCCAGCAGTTCACCCCTCAGGGGATTGAGGACTGAAGCTTTCTTT
.,TRBJ1-1,.,TRBV11-2,CASSLERTAMGRGTEAFF,TGTGCCAGCAGCTTAGAAAGGACAGCAATGGGGAGGGGCACTGAAGCTTTCTTT
.,TRBJ2-1,TRBD2,TRBV3-1/TRBV3-2,CASSQSGGGNNEQFF,TGTGCCAGCAGCCAATCCGGGGGGGGGAACAATGAGCAGTTCTTC
.,TRBJ2-5,.,TRBV2,CATRSVGGETQYF,TGTGCCACTCGTTCCGTGGGCGGGGAGACCCAGTACTTC
.,TRBJ2-7,TRBD1,TRBV3-1/TRBV3-2,CASSQPDRGNEQYF,TGTGCCAGCAGCCAACCCGACAGGGGGAACGAGCAGTACTTC
.,TRBJ2-1,.,TRBV3-1/TRBV3-2,CASSPGGYNEQFF,TGTGCCAGCAGCCCCGGGGGATACAATGAGCAGTTCTTC
once,TRBJ2-7,.,TRBV4-1,CASSPRGRGLSFGEQYF,TGCGCCAGCAGCCCCCGTGGAAGGGGACTTTCTTTTGGCGAGCAGTACTTC
.,TRBJ1-1,.,TRBV5-4,CASSPGPTNTEAFF,TGTGCCAGCAGCCCGGGACCGACGAACACTGAAGCTTTCTTT
.,TRBJ2-7,TRBD2,TRBV29-1,CSVGEGGSSYEQYF,TGCAGCGTTGGTGAGGGAGGGAGCTCCTACGAGCAGTACTTC
.,TRBJ2-1,.,TRBV24-1,CATSDPRAPYNEQFF,TGTGCCACCAGTGATCCCCGGGCCCCCTACAATGAGCAGTTCTTC
.,TRBJ2-7,.,TRBV19,CASSMDGGPYEQYF,TGTGCCAGTAGTATGGACGGGGGCCCCTACGAGCAGTACTTC
.,TRBJ1-2,.,TRBV13,CASSLGRAGGYTF,TGTGCCAGCAGCTTAGGCCGGGCAGGCGGCTACACCTTC
once,TRBJ1-6,.,TRBV5-4,CASSLGEGTSPLHF,TGTGCCAGCAGCTTGGGGGAGGGTACCTCACCCCTCCACTTT
.,TRBJ1-2,TRBD1,TRBV10-3,CAISESSGGVLSNGYTF,TGTGCCATCAGTGAGTCGTCAGGGGGAGTTTTGTCGAATGGCTACACCTTC
.,TRBJ1-4,.,TRBV7-9,CASSLANEKLFF,TGTGCCAGCAGCTTAGCTAATGAAAAACTGTTTTTT
.,TRBJ2-7,.,TRBV15,CATSRNKFEQYF,TGTGCCACCAGCAGAAATAAGTTTGAGCAGTACTTC
.,TRBJ2-7,.,TRBV7-3,CASSFGPSSYEQYF,TGTGCCAGCAGCTTCGGGCCGAGCTCCTACGAGCAGTACTTC
.,TRBJ2-7,.,TRBV10-2,CASRQPSGPGDEQYF,TGCGCCAGCCGACAACCCTCGGGACCAGGGGACGAGCAGTACTTC
.,TRBJ2-5,TRBD2,TRBV5-1,CASSLGAGGSTQYF,TGCGCCAGCAGCTTAGGGGCGGGGGGCTCGACCCAGTACTTC
.,TRBJ1-4,.,TRBV30,CALGGDQPRTVF,TGTGCCCTCGGAGGGGACCAACCTAGGACTGTGTTT
.,TRBJ2-5,.,TRBV28,CASGIRETQYF,TGTGCCAGCGGGATCAGGGAAACCCAGTACTTC
.,TRBJ2-1,.,TRBV9,CASSVAGTYNEQFF,TGTGCCAGCAGCGTAGCTGGGACTTACAATGAGCAGTTCTTC
once,TRBJ2-7,.,TRBV27,CASSLGSRYEQYF,TGTGCCAGCAGTTTGGGATCGCGCTACGAGCAGTACTTC
.,TRBJ2-3,.,TRBV4-3,CASSQDTQYF,TGCGCCAGCAGCCAAGATACGCAGTATTTT
once,TRBJ2-7,TRBD2,TRBV18,CASSLGTSDSYEQYF,TGTGCCAGCTCACTCGGGACTAGCGACTCCTACGAGCAGTACTTC
.,TRBJ2-1,.,TRBV19,CASSIVLVPYNEQFF,TGTGCCAGTAGTATAGTACTCGTTCCCTACAATGAGCAGTTCTTC
.,TRBJ1-2,TRBD1,TRBV27,CATQTGGRGYTF,TGTGCCACCCAAACAGGGGGGCGAGGCTACACCTTC
.,TRBJ2-3,TRBD2,TRBV4-2,CASSSGGGTDTQYF,TGTGCCAGCAGTTCGGGGGGGGGAACAGATACGCAGTATTTT
few,TRBJ2-2,TRBD1,TRBV24-1,CATSDPRWDRGNTGELFF,TGTGCCACCAGTGATCCACGCTGGGACAGGGGTAACACCGGGGAGCTGTTTTTT
.,TRBJ2-2,TRBD2,TRBV9,CASSGGLASGELFF,TGTGCCAGCAGCGGGGGACTAGCTTCTGGGGAGCTGTTTTTT
.,TRBJ1-2,.,TRBV29-1,CSVDGGADNYGYTF,TGCAGCGTTGATGGGGGCGCGGATAACTATGGCTACACCTTC
once,TRBJ1-2,.,TRBV6-2/TRBV6-3,CASSPYRVRGYTF,TGTGCCAGCAGCCCTTACAGGGTACGGGGCTACACCTTC
.,TRBJ1-2,.,TRBV10-2,CASSDSRVDYGYTF,TGCGCCAGCAGTGACTCCAGGGTAGACTATGGCTACACCTTC
.,TRBJ1-1,TRBD1,TRBV5-6,CASSQGQGARNTEAFF,TGTGCCAGCAGCCAGGGACAGGGGGCGAGAAACACTGAAGCTTTCTTT
.,TRBJ1-1,.,TRBV4-1,CASSPTPTVNTEAFF,TGCGCCAGCAGCCCCACCCCGACAGTGAACACTGAAGCTTTCTTT
.,TRBJ1-5,.,TRBV6-5,CASSWAPGEEPQHF,TGTGCCAGCAGTTGGGCCCCGGGAGAGGAGCCCCAGCATTTT
.,TRBJ2-3,.,TRBV9,CASSVGDTQYF,TGTGCCAGCAGCGTAGGAGATACGCAGTATTTT
.,TRBJ2-5,TRBD1,TRBV4-3,CASSRTRDSQETQYF,TGCGCCAGCAGCCGCACCCGGGACAGCCAAGAGACCCAGTACTTC
.,TRBJ2-2,.,TRBV7-7,CASSLQLGGELFF,TGTGCTAGCAGCCTCCAATTGGGTGGGGAGCTGTTTTTT
.,TRBJ2-1,.,TRBV28,CASSLRGGSSYNEQFF,TGTGCCAGCAGTTTAAGGGGGGGTAGCTCCTACAATGAGCAGTTCTTC
.,TRBJ2-7,TRBD1,TRBV29-1,CSVFLRDRGYEQYF,TGCAGCGTTTTTCTACGGGACAGGGGCTACGAGCAGTACTTC
.,TRBJ1-6,.,TRBV6-2/TRBV6-3,CASSYGQLTPLDSPLHF,TGTGCCAGCAGTTACGGCCAACTCACCCCCCTTGATTCACCCCTCCACTTT
.,TRBJ2-1,TRBD2,TRBV7-2,CASSPPGSGESYNEQFF,TGTGCCAGCAGCCCCCCCGGTAGCGGGGAATCCTACAATGAGCAGTTCTTC
few,TRBJ1-2,.,TRBV19,CASHPGSAYYGYTF,TGTGCCAGCCATCCAGGATCCGCTTACTATGGCTACACCTTC
.,TRBJ1-6,.,TRBV5-6,CASSLEGNYNSPLHF,TGTGCCAGCAGCTTGGAGGGCAACTATAATTCACCCCTCCACTTT
.,TRBJ1-5,.,TRBV10-1,CASSDSREKLNNQPQHF,TGCGCCAGCAGTGACTCGAGGGAAAAACTAAACAATCAGCCCCAGCATTTT
.,TRBJ2-3,.,TRBV27,CASSFILEGGVGTQYF,TGTGCCAGCAGTTTCATACTAGAAGGAGGGGTTGGTACGCAGTATTTT
.,TRBJ2-1,.,TRBV27,CASSFHGQNNEQFF,TGTGCCAGCAGTTTCCACGGACAGAACAATGAGCAGTTCTTC
once,TRBJ1-2,TRBD1,TRBV19,CASSTFRDRDPTNYGYTF,TGTGCCAGTAGCACGTTCCGGGACAGGGACCCTACTAACTATGGCTACACCTTC
.,TRBJ1-2,TRBD1,TRBV6-1,CASSEAGTVTPNYGYTF,TGTGCCAGCAGTGAAGCGGGGACAGTTACCCCTAACTATGGCTACACCTTC
.,TRBJ2-7,.,TRBV28,CASSLWGLTSEVSYEQYF,TGTGCCAGCAGTTTATGGGGGTTGACGTCTGAAGTCTCCTACGAGCAGTACTTC
few,TRBJ2-5,.,TRBV2,CASSDFRLQETQYF,TGTGCCAGCAGTGATTTTAGGTTACAAGAGACCCAGTACTTC
few,TRBJ1-6,TRBD1,TRBV7-9,CASSFLGTGVSPLHF,TGTGCCAGCAGCTTTCTCGGGACAGGGGTTTCACCCCTCCACTTT
.,TRBJ1-2,.,TRBV28,CASSVAAGYGYTF,TGTGCCAGCAGTGTCGCGGCAGGCTATGGCTACACCTTC
.,TRBJ2-7,TRBD1,TRBV5-1,CASSWDRGRDEQYF,TGCGCCAGCAGCTGGGACAGGGGAAGGGACGAGCAGTACTTC